Listed below are T cell receptor beta chains from one sample, sequenced in a study of radiotherapy plus CTLA-4 blockade in lung cancer. Profiled with immunoSEQ multiplex PCR; TCRdb holds only in-frame clones, not every one. The repertoire holds about 85,000 clones, with about 86% as singletons. Sequenced material: peripheral blood, taken from a patient treated with radiotherapy plus ipilimumab. The receptors derive from a human donor with non-small cell lung cancer who had a partial response to radiotherapy plus ipilimumab. Each CDR3 is given with its conserved first and last residue.

V gene: TRBV2; CDR3 protein: CASKGTSGEETQYF
V gene: TRBV19; CDR3 protein: CASSISSGASYGYTF
V gene: TRBV4-3; CDR3 protein: CASSPTGNTEAFF
V gene: TRBV27; CDR3 protein: CASSYRVEGYEQYF
V gene: TRBV27; CDR3 protein: CASSYGLAGLNEQFF
V gene: TRBV6-5; CDR3 protein: CASRPEWGRVDTQYF
V gene: TRBV7-8; CDR3 protein: CASSLAFHRGYEQYF
V gene: TRBV11-2; CDR3 protein: CASSLLGGAGELFF
V gene: TRBV6-5; CDR3 protein: CASSYGPDRGYGYTF
V gene: TRBV6-6; CDR3 protein: CASSYSEGNTEAFF
V gene: TRBV14; CDR3 protein: CASSPTGTGNTIYF
V gene: TRBV4-1; CDR3 protein: CASSRPGSGGNTGELFF
V gene: TRBV19; CDR3 protein: CASSRVDLGYTF
V gene: TRBV7-9; CDR3 protein: CASSLDSGNTGELFF
V gene: TRBV28; CDR3 protein: CASSPFRGRASNEQFF
V gene: TRBV28; CDR3 protein: CASSPDSLFSGNTIYF
V gene: TRBV18; CDR3 protein: CASSPNTRDRGSEAFF
V gene: TRBV5-4; CDR3 protein: CASSFGQGNTEAFF
V gene: TRBV7-2; CDR3 protein: CASSGQGLYGYTF
V gene: TRBV27; CDR3 protein: CASSFWRGNTGELFF
V gene: TRBV4-3; CDR3 protein: CASSQSGMNTGELFF
V gene: TRBV5-5; CDR3 protein: CASSHRDRGNSGANVLTF
V gene: TRBV6-1; CDR3 protein: CASSERGDQPQHF
V gene: TRBV7-9; CDR3 protein: CASSLEAGRGAEKLFF
V gene: TRBV11-2; CDR3 protein: CASSSRGRGLGETQYF
V gene: TRBV19; CDR3 protein: CASSVRDRGQPQHF
V gene: TRBV7-2; CDR3 protein: CASSLVLAGGTKNIQYF
V gene: TRBV25-1; CDR3 protein: CASTDRVNTDTQYF
V gene: TRBV9; CDR3 protein: CASSVAASGSTDTQYF
V gene: TRBV28; CDR3 protein: CASSSPSPDTQYF
V gene: TRBV9; CDR3 protein: CASSPSTGTTLINEQFF
V gene: TRBV6-1; CDR3 protein: CASSPPGIYGYTF
V gene: TRBV7-8; CDR3 protein: CASSLASSGSSGNTIYF
V gene: TRBV6-6; CDR3 protein: CASSGDSPNTGELFF
V gene: TRBV28; CDR3 protein: CASSFPTGGSTEAFF
V gene: TRBV13; CDR3 protein: CASSSRAGGNTGELFF
V gene: TRBV9; CDR3 protein: CASSVGNSYTGELFF
V gene: TRBV30; CDR3 protein: CAWSVCGTYNEQFF
V gene: TRBV28; CDR3 protein: CASSSPPQAGGGKNIQYF
V gene: TRBV5-1; CDR3 protein: CASGEGVNTGELFF
V gene: TRBV19; CDR3 protein: CASSGGGDYNEQFF
V gene: TRBV2; CDR3 protein: CASRLTGRTQYF